This T cell receptor beta chain was recorded in a study of regulatory T cells in long-lasting Graves disease. Overall study results and limits: It was in persistent disease that TRBV28, TRBJ1-2 and TRBJ2-5 were favored.

The CDR3 loop spans 13 amino acids. Germline V lookup: CDR1 SQVTM, CDR2 ANQGSEA. V lost 4 bases, J lost 1 base, and 3 bases stayed unmatched. With iRepertoire HTBI primers and Arm-PCR of CDR3 regions, TCR beta libraries were built. One entry per CDR3 protein results from TCRdb running MiXCR on the multiplex PCR reads. This table has 400,000 to 500,000 distinct CDR3 sequences, 14% appearing once. Many counts were recorded for this clonotype. Its antigen is still unknown. Time point reported: newly diagnosed GD, antithyroid drugs for less than 3 months. Researchers made the TCR library from RNA that was extracted from PBMCs. These data were likewise used in another study, on T cells in Graves' hyperthyroidism and ophthalmopathy. Per that study: Patients with ophthalmopathy were separated from those with stable hyperthyroidism by a 13 V-J model.

The sample here was peripheral blood mononuclear cells (PBMCs), taken at new diagnosis, from a patient treated with antithyroid drugs. This sequence was found in a woman aged 50 to 60 with Graves disease. This chain uses TRBV29-1 with TRBJ1-1; TRBD1 aligns across 7 bases. CDR3 nucleotide sequence: TGCAGCGTTGTAGGACAGGAGAACACTGAAGCTTTCTTT. Its translation: CSVVGQENTEAFF.